Detailed here is one T cell receptor (beta chain). This was a survey-level run. Sequenced by immunoSEQ multiplex PCR; TCRdb stores in-frame clones only, minus some. This sample has roughly 40,000 clones, with approximately 86% found just once. Germline loops: CDR1 SGHTA, CDR2 FQGNSA. The CDR3 is 13 amino acids. The germline V and J ends were trimmed by 6 bases and 7 bases, with 15 bases remaining between them. The data originate from a study of STAT5B mutations in CD4+ large granular lymphocyte leukemia. The chain uses TRBV7-2 and TRBJ1-2; perhaps TRBD1 as D (6 bases). Source material: CD4+ T cells from blood buffy coats. The sequence was obtained from a human donor in good health. CDR3 bases: TGTGCCAGCAGTACCAGGGGAGTGATTGGCTACACCTTC. This translates into CASSTRGVIGYTF.